Listed below are T cell receptor beta chains from one sample, sequenced in a study of blood T cell repertoires in COVID-19. The repertoire was sequenced with immunoSEQ multiplex PCR; TCRdb's copy has only in-frame clones and lacks some. The sample has 150,000 to 160,000 clones; roughly 78% are singletons. The sample comprised peripheral blood. The source is a man older than 75 with acute or convalescent COVID-19. Both conserved end residues are trimmed from each CDR3.

j_gene	v_gene	CDR3aa
TRBJ1-2	TRBV6-1	ASSEPGGFYGYT
TRBJ2-1	TRBV6-5	ASNPTSGRNEQF
TRBJ2-1	TRBV5-1	ASSLRSVDGRGQF
TRBJ2-3	TRBV25-1	ASRRKSGGSYLEDTQY
TRBJ2-1	TRBV11-3	ASSLERTSGVSYNEQF
TRBJ2-2	TRBV11-3	ASSRGTGELF
TRBJ2-2	TRBV6-1	ASSEFWQINTGELF
TRBJ1-1	TRBV11-2	ASSLLWGPEAF
TRBJ2-3	TRBV7-2	ASSLPGGWAQY
TRBJ2-5	TRBV10-2	ASSEDIQTQETQY
TRBJ1-5	TRBV7-8	ASSLADEGAGQPQH
TRBJ2-3	TRBV9	ASSDYRGHLD
TRBJ1-3	TRBV15	ATSRDQGGGIPRDTIY
TRBJ1-2	TRBV5-1	ASRIPGQLNYGYT
TRBJ2-3	TRBV5-4	ASSGTLSTDTQY
TRBJ1-3	TRBV19	ASSPRLGAIGNTIY
TRBJ2-7	TRBV19	ASSFSGGAAYYEQY
TRBJ1-2	TRBV6-5	ASSGLGYGYT
TRBJ1-2	TRBV4-1	ASSPIDRGSGYT
TRBJ2-1	TRBV5-1	ASSLGQGGYNEQF
TRBJ1-3	TRBV10-3	AISGEGNTIY
TRBJ1-5	TRBV10-2	ASSDVGGGSNQPQH
TRBJ2-1	TRBV6-2/TRBV6-3	ASSPLHGLAGESSDNEQF
TRBJ1-2	TRBV6-5	AIGGGSNYGYT
TRBJ2-3	TRBV7-8	ASSLDAGPGTDTQY
TRBJ2-1	TRBV6-1	ASSEGIGGGPSYNEQF
TRBJ2-1	TRBV28	ASSFAGIAESNEQF
TRBJ2-7	TRBV30	AWSQGVEQY
TRBJ2-7	TRBV6-5	ASSYSFGGAAYEQY
TRBJ1-1	TRBV18	ASSPTYRAKDTEAF
TRBJ1-1	TRBV5-1	ASSAQEGGHTEAF
TRBJ2-3	TRBV21-1	ASRSPLQGAPDTQY
TRBJ2-7	TRBV29-1	SVAKRGGYEQY
TRBJ2-2	TRBV29-1	SVVRADRVHTGELF
TRBJ1-3	TRBV12-3/TRBV12-4	ASRPQGRNTIY
TRBJ1-4	TRBV28	ASSLGGQVDEKLF
TRBJ2-7	TRBV6-4	ASSFYRAPYEQY
TRBJ1-1	TRBV10-3	AISPQGSTEAF
TRBJ2-3	TRBV6-5	ASSSTAIDTDTQY
TRBJ1-2	TRBV7-9	ASSLQGAFAHGYT
TRBJ2-3	TRBV5-4	ASSPVGADTQY
TRBJ1-6	TRBV5-1	ASSLEGDIGSPLH
TRBJ1-1	TRBV13	ASSLQQTANTEAF
TRBJ1-1	TRBV19	ASSITPQGQNTEAF
TRBJ1-5	TRBV7-9	ASSKGVGQPQH
TRBJ1-2	TRBV6-5	ASNTRVQVGYGYT
TRBJ2-5	TRBV4-2	ASSQLNLAEETQY
TRBJ2-1	TRBV3-1/TRBV3-2	ASKGLALNEQF
TRBJ2-7	TRBV10-3	AITGTGEDEQY
TRBJ2-1	TRBV24-1	ATSDRTDRRSYNEQF
TRBJ2-3	TRBV24-1	ATSDPDPRATDTQY
TRBJ1-1	TRBV12-3/TRBV12-4	ASSWGRGSF
TRBJ2-3	TRBV19	ASSALQGGAWDTQY
TRBJ2-2	TRBV11-2	ASSPQPTTTGELF
TRBJ1-6	TRBV2	ASGGQTDSPLH
TRBJ1-5	TRBV19	ASSTAGVSNQPQH
TRBJ1-4	TRBV6-5	ASRGGVATNEKLF